Reported below is one T cell receptor beta chain. Its antigen is not known. The entry originates in a study of cytomegalovirus exposure and HLA in healthy donors. PCR employed 60 Vbeta and 13 Jbeta primers. Repertoires were generated with immunoSEQ multiplex PCR, while TCRdb's copy carries only in-frame clones and drops some. This sample's table has about 130,000 clones. At collection, donors were nominally healthy, but unrecorded immune exposures were probable. Study-wide findings and caveats: Most of the TCR beta V segments (in an earlier analysis) were productive either about 87% or about 30% of the time. The authors listed 164 TCR beta chains as cytomegalovirus-associated.

In germline, CDR1 is GTSNPN, CDR2 SVGIG (reference sequence). J was trimmed by 6 bases and V by 5 bases; bases with no gene match: 0. The CDR3 is made up of 12 amino acids. This chain joins TRBV30 and TRBJ2-2; 10 bases are shared with TRBD1. Sequencing used PBMCs. This TCR was sampled from a man younger than 35 in good health and CMV-seronegative. CDR3 in amino acids: CAWGQGAGELFF. The CDR3 DNA is TGTGCCTGGGGACAGGGGGCCGGGGAGCTGTTTTTT.